This T cell receptor (beta chain) comes out of a study of blood T cell repertoires in COVID-19. Per the germline V gene, CDR1 is SGHRS and CDR2 is YFSETQ. The CDR3 is 15 amino acids. The V gene end was trimmed by 1 base and the J gene end by 10 bases; junction bases not matched to a gene: 7. Only in-frame clones appear in the TCRdb table, and some are missing; sequencing was by immunoSEQ multiplex PCR. In the table there are 200,000 to 250,000 clones, roughly 91% of which are singletons. This sequence originates from a man in his thirties or forties in a cohort exposed to, infected with or recovered from COVID-19 (not recorded which). The sequenced sample consisted of PBMCs or T cells enriched from blood (not recorded which). The chain has TRBV5-1 and TRBJ1-6; 8 bases line up with TRBD1. The DNA of the CDR3 is TGCGCCAGCAGCTTGCAGGGGGCAATGGGGTCACCCCTCCACTTT. This encodes CASSLQGAMGSPLHF.